This record covers a single T cell receptor beta chain. This CDR3 is 14 amino acids long. CDR1 is MNHEY and CDR2 is SVGEGT in the germline V gene. V lost 5 bases to trimming and J lost 0 bases, with 8 bases between them. The sample comes from a study of control samples from healthy donors and cancer patients. Sequenced by immunoSEQ multiplex PCR; TCRdb stores in-frame clones only, minus some. The table includes 150,000 to 200,000 clones, 70% to 90% detected once. The sequence was obtained from a woman younger than 45 in good health. The chain is built from TRBV6-2 or TRBV6-3 and TRBJ2-1, with unresolved D. Sequencing was done on a sample of blood. CDR3 in amino acids: CASSGYSSYNEQFF. Written as DNA, the CDR3 is TGTGCCAGCAGTGGGTATAGCTCCTACAATGAGCAGTTCTTC.